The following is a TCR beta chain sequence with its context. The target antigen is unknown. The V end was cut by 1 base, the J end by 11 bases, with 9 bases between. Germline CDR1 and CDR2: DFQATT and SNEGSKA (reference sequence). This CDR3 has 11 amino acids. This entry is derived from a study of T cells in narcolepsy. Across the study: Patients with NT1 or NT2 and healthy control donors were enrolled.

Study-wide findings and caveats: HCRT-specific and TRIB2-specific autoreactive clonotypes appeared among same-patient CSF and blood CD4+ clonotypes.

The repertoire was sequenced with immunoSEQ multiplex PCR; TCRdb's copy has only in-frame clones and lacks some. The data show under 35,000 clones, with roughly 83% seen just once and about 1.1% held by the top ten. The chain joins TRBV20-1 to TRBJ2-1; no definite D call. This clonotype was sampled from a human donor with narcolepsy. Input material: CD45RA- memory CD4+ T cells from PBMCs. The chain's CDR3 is CSARAEEKQFF. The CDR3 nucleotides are TGCAGTGCTAGAGCTGAGGAGAAGCAGTTCTTC.